This T cell receptor beta chain was obtained from a study of tissue T cells after allogeneic stem cell transplantation. This sample's time point: mouse harvest day 14 after allogeneic transplant. Mouse grafts combined 10^7 T-cell-depleted bone marrow cells with 10^6 splenic CD5+ T cells. On this clone: Its antigen is not known. Genes and germline come from the mouse. The read terminates 1 residue ahead of where the CDR3 ends, so the germline J gene completes it.

Findings and limits, study-wide: Only a limited share of tissue TCRs appeared in blood or spleen. Alloreactivity or antigen specificity of tissue TCRs was not determined; some clones might be host cells.

Sequencing used immunoSEQ multiplex PCR; TCRdb keeps in-frame clones, though not all of them. The sample has approximately 5,000 clones, more than 25% seen once. CDR1 and CDR2 from the germline V gene are KGHPV and FQNQEV (reference sequence). This CDR3 is built from 13 residues. V shed 4 bases, J shed 5 bases, and the junction held 2 bases outside the gene matches. The clonotype originates from a female BALB/c mouse given C57BL/6 T cells with graft-versus-host disease after an allogeneic hematopoietic cell transplant. Material: skin. This chain uses TRBV26 with TRBJ2-4; 8 positions agree with TRBD2. The CDR3 loop is CASSPGLGNTLYF. CDR3 DNA (partial): TGTGCCAGCAGTCCCGGACTGGGAAACACCTTGTAC.